These T cell receptor beta chains were read from a single sample in a study of T cells in Graves' hyperthyroidism and ophthalmopathy. One entry per CDR3 protein, called by TCRdb with MiXCR from the multiplex PCR reads. The table records some 700,000 distinct CDR3 sequences, 15% to 20% of them present only once. Sequencing was performed on blood. The source of these receptors is a man between 50 and 59 years old with Graves' hyperthyroidism. Each CDR3 is given with its conserved first and last residue. A D gene is named only where the DNA matches it firmly. Rows may omit the clone size; those that give it use once, few, many or a size class.

V	length	size	D	J	DNA	CDR3
TRBV2	14	many	NA	TRBJ2-7	TGTGCCAGCACGGGCGAGCGGGTGACCTACGAGCAGTACTTC	CASTGERVTYEQYF
TRBV12-3/TRBV12-4	14	NA	NA	TRBJ2-1	TGTGCCAGCAGTTTCGGGGGTGCGGTACATGAGCAGTTCTTC	CASSFGGAVHEQFF
TRBV20-1	14	many	TRBD2	TRBJ2-1	TGCAGTGGGACATCGACGGGACTAATGAATGAGCAGTTCTTC	CSGTSTGLMNEQFF
TRBV20-1	14	many	TRBD1	TRBJ1-4	TGCAGTGCTATAAGACAGGGCGGGAGTGAAAAACTGTTTTTT	CSAIRQGGSEKLFF
TRBV27	17	many	TRBD1	TRBJ2-1	TGTGCCAGCAGGCCCGGACAGGGGCGTGTAGAGGGCAATGAGCAGTTCTTC	CASRPGQGRVEGNEQFF
TRBV7-9	13	NA	TRBD1	TRBJ1-4	TGTGCCAGCAAGGGACAGGGAGGGGAAAAACTGTTTTTT	CASKGQGGEKLFF
TRBV3-1	13	NA	NA	TRBJ2-7	TGTGCCAGCAGCCCGAGGGTAAGCTTCGAGCAGTACTTC	CASSPRVSFEQYF
TRBV28	14	NA	NA	TRBJ2-5	TGTGCCAGCAGTCCCTTCAGGGAAGGAGAGACCCAGTACTTC	CASSPFREGETQYF
TRBV6-1	16	NA	TRBD2	TRBJ2-2	TGTGCCAGCACCAGCGGGGACGGAGGTAACACCGGGGAGCTGTTTTTT	CASTSGDGGNTGELFF
TRBV11-3	13	NA	NA	TRBJ1-3	TGTGCCAGCAGCCCTCTAAATTCTCACACCATATATTTT	CASSPLNSHTIYF
TRBV6-5	15	NA	NA	TRBJ2-7	TGTGCCAGCAGTTACTCTGCCGGGGTCGCCTACGAGCAGTACTTC	CASSYSAGVAYEQYF
TRBV28	16	many	TRBD1	TRBJ2-1	TGTGCCAGCAGTTCCGGGACAGGGGGATCCTACAATGAGCAGTTCTTC	CASSSGTGGSYNEQFF
TRBV18	15	many	TRBD1	TRBJ1-1	TGTGCCAGCTCAGCAGGGGGCCCGGTGAACACTGAAGCTTTCTTT	CASSAGGPVNTEAFF
TRBV11-2	15	many	NA	TRBJ2-1	TGTGCCAGCAGCTCCCACCAGCAAGGCCACAATGAGCAGTTCTTC	CASSSHQQGHNEQFF
TRBV29-1	15	many	TRBD2	TRBJ2-1	TGCAGCGTTCGACCCGGGAGGGGTCCCTACAATGAGCAGTTCTTC	CSVRPGRGPYNEQFF
TRBV7-9	15	many	NA	TRBJ2-6	TGTGCCAGCAGCTTAGTGTACTCTGGGGCCAACGTCCTGACTTTC	CASSLVYSGANVLTF
TRBV10-2	13	many	NA	TRBJ2-1	TGCGCCAGCAGTGACGGCTTTGGGGATGAGCAGTTCTTC	CASSDGFGDEQFF
TRBV28	15	few	TRBD1	TRBJ2-1	TGTGCCAGCAGTTTATTGGTAGGGGGCTCAAATGAGCAGTTCTTC	CASSLLVGGSNEQFF
TRBV5-1	16	NA	NA	TRBJ1-4	TGCGCCAGCAGCTTGGGGGGAACAGGTTTTAATGAAAAACTGTTTTTT	CASSLGGTGFNEKLFF
TRBV7-3	14	few	NA	TRBJ2-1	TGTGCCAGCAGCGCCACGGGAGACTACAATGAGCAGTTCTTC	CASSATGDYNEQFF
TRBV11-2	13	NA	TRBD1	TRBJ2-7	TGTGCCAGCAGGGGGACAGGGCGCTACGAGCAGTACTTC	CASRGTGRYEQYF
TRBV29-1	14	NA	TRBD1	TRBJ2-1	TGCAGCGCATTCGGGACAGGGGGCTTAGATGAGCAGTTCTTC	CSAFGTGGLDEQFF
TRBV18	16	many	NA	TRBJ1-3	TGTGCCAGCTCAAAGACGGAGGGATTCTCTGGAAACACCATATATTTT	CASSKTEGFSGNTIYF
TRBV11-2	15	many	TRBD2	TRBJ2-1	TGTGCCAGCAGCATTACTAGCGGGATCTACAATGGGCAGTTCTTC	CASSITSGIYNGQFF
TRBV6-1	19	few	TRBD2	TRBJ2-5	TGTGCCAGCAGTGAGAAGGGAGGACTAGCGGGATGGTACCAAGAGACCCAGTACTTC	CASSEKGGLAGWYQETQYF
TRBV6-1	17	few	TRBD2	TRBJ2-3	TGTGCCAGCAGTGAAGCGGGACTAGCGGACTTCACAGATACGCAGTATTTT	CASSEAGLADFTDTQYF
TRBV30	13	few	NA	TRBJ1-2	TGTGCCCTGGGGACGCCTGGAGACTATGACTACACCTTC	CALGTPGDYDYTF
TRBV11-2	13	many	NA	TRBJ2-5	TGTGCCAGCAGCTTAGGAGTTAGCGAGACCCAGTACTTC	CASSLGVSETQYF
TRBV7-3	15	NA	NA	TRBJ1-6	TGTGCCAGCAGCCATAGACCACAGGTTAATTCACCCCTCCACTTT	CASSHRPQVNSPLHF
TRBV11-2	17	many	TRBD1	TRBJ2-1	TGTGCCAGCAGCCCACGGACAGGGGGCACCTCCTACAATGAGCAGTTCTTC	CASSPRTGGTSYNEQFF
TRBV10-2	13	NA	TRBD1	TRBJ2-7	TGCGCCAGCAGTGAGTCCAGGGGGAGCGAGCAGTACTTC	CASSESRGSEQYF
TRBV11-2	14	many	TRBD1	TRBJ1-2	TGTGCCAGCAGCCCGGGACAGCATAACTATGGCTACACCTTC	CASSPGQHNYGYTF
TRBV5-1	14	NA	NA	TRBJ2-1	TGCGCCAGCGACTTAGGGCAGGGTCGTAATGAGCAGTTCTTC	CASDLGQGRNEQFF
TRBV3-1	13	NA	NA	TRBJ2-2	TGTGCCAGCTACAGGGAAAACACCGGGGAGCTGTTTTTT	CASYRENTGELFF
TRBV5-4	15	few	NA	TRBJ1-1	TGTGCCAGCAGCCCCGGCGGGGAGAGGAACACTGAAGCTTTCTTT	CASSPGGERNTEAFF
TRBV7-9	16	few	TRBD1	TRBJ1-3	TGTGCCAGCAGCTTAGGGGACAGAAGCTCTGGAAACACCATATATTTT	CASSLGDRSSGNTIYF
TRBV6-1	15	NA	NA	TRBJ1-6	TGTGCCAGCAGATACAGGTCCTCCTTGAATTCACCCCTCCACTTT	CASRYRSSLNSPLHF
TRBV6-1	14	many	TRBD1	TRBJ1-1	TGTGCCAGCAGTGCGCACAGGGGTAGCACTGAAGCTTTCTTT	CASSAHRGSTEAFF
TRBV27	15	many	TRBD1	TRBJ1-2	TGTGCCAGCAGTTTGGCGGGACAGGGATACTATGGCTACACCTTC	CASSLAGQGYYGYTF
TRBV6-5	16	many	TRBD2	TRBJ2-2	TGTGCCAGCAGCCCGATAGCGGGAGGGTACACCGGGGAGCTGTTTTTT	CASSPIAGGYTGELFF
TRBV7-9	14	many	NA	TRBJ1-4	TGTGCCAGCAGCCCCAACCACTCGGGTGAAAAACTGTTTTTT	CASSPNHSGEKLFF
TRBV27	13	many	NA	TRBJ2-3	TGTGCCAGCAGTTTAATTCCACCAGATACGCAGTATTTT	CASSLIPPDTQYF
TRBV10-3	18	many	TRBD1	TRBJ2-1	TGTGCCATCAGTCCGGGACAGGGGGGAAGGAGCTCCTACAATGAGCAGTTCTTC	CAISPGQGGRSSYNEQFF
TRBV19	17	many	TRBD2	TRBJ2-1	TGTGCCAGTAGTAGGGCTAGCGGTTATAGCTCCTACAATGAGCAGTTCTTC	CASSRASGYSSYNEQFF
TRBV6-6	15	few	NA	TRBJ1-2	TGTGCCAGCAGTTACTCAGGGTTTAGTGGCTATGGCTACACCTTC	CASSYSGFSGYGYTF
TRBV20-1	13	few	NA	TRBJ1-5	TGCAGTGCTAGCGTCCAGGGCAATCAGCCCCAGCATTTT	CSASVQGNQPQHF
TRBV28	13	many	NA	TRBJ2-5	TGTGCCAGCAGTTTGCCAGGGTTGGAGACCCAGTACTTC	CASSLPGLETQYF
TRBV3-1	15	NA	NA	TRBJ2-5	TGTGCCAGCAGCCAAGTGGGGCGGACAGAAGAGACCCAGTACTTC	CASSQVGRTEETQYF
TRBV28	16	many	TRBD2	TRBJ2-2	TGTGCCAGCAGTTCGGGACTAGCGGGCAACACCGGGGAGCTGTTTTTT	CASSSGLAGNTGELFF
TRBV5-6	18	NA	TRBD2	TRBJ2-1	TGTGCCAGCAGCTTCCGGACTAGCGGGTCCAGCTCCTACAATGAGCAGTTCTTC	CASSFRTSGSSSYNEQFF
TRBV12-3/TRBV12-4	17	many	TRBD2	TRBJ2-1	TGTGCCAGCTCGTGGACTAGCGGGAGCAATGGCCCCAATGAGCAGTTCTTC	CASSWTSGSNGPNEQFF
TRBV3-1	15	many	TRBD2	TRBJ2-1	TGTGCCAGCAGCCACCATAGCGGGAGTCTCAATGAGCAGTTCTTC	CASSHHSGSLNEQFF
TRBV18	16	NA	TRBD1	TRBJ2-1	TGTGCCAGCTCACCACGGACAGGGAACGGTGCCAATGAGCAGTTCTTC	CASSPRTGNGANEQFF
TRBV6-1	14	many	TRBD1	TRBJ1-2	TGTGCCAGCAGGCCTGACAGGGGGCGCTTGGGCTACACCTTC	CASRPDRGRLGYTF
TRBV11-2	15	many	NA	TRBJ2-1	TGTGCCAGCAGCTTAGCTGCCAGGGGTATCCATGAGCAGTTCTTC	CASSLAARGIHEQFF
TRBV7-9	14	NA	TRBD1	TRBJ2-1	TGTGCCAGCAGCTCCAGAGGGGGCGTGAATGAGCAGTTCTTC	CASSSRGGVNEQFF
TRBV10-3	13	many	TRBD1	TRBJ1-4	TGTGCCACCCAACAGGGGACTAATGAAAAACTGTTTTTT	CATQQGTNEKLFF